This TCR beta chain was sequenced for a study of T cell changes during pregnancy in multiple sclerosis. Trimming at V came to 10 bases and at J to 7 bases, leaving 12 bases not matched to a gene. Germline CDR1 LNHDA, CDR2 SQIVND (reference sequence). The CDR3 has 14 residues. Generated by immunoSEQ multiplex PCR, the TCRdb table keeps only in-frame clones and is missing some. The data contain 43,000 or so clones, about 92% of them singletons. The specimen comprised peripheral blood, sampled in the third trimester of pregnancy. V gene TRBV19 combines with J gene TRBJ2-2; 7 bases fit TRBD1. The receptor's source is a female donor with multiple sclerosis, enrolled in a pregnancy study. CDR3 sequence reads: CATSSGTALGELFF. CDR3 DNA sequence: TGTGCCACCTCGTCCGGGACAGCCCTCGGGGAGCTGTTTTTT.